This T cell receptor beta chain appears in the sequencing data of a study of PD-L1 blockade in urothelial cancer. Study details: Of approximately 29 patients, about 24 were males with bladder-origin urothelial cancer. Among blood samples, the median T cell count was some 140,000. The analyses of blood took place 3 weeks (second dose) and 6 weeks after treatment start.

The CDR3 length is 16 residues. Trimming pared 1 base from V and 1 base from J, leaving 14 bases between. Germline CDR1 is SGHKS and CDR2 is YYEKEE (reference sequence). A note on this clone: Its antigen remains unknown.

Time point reported: peripheral blood 6 weeks after treatment start. Overall study results and limits: Below-median TCR clonality that was measured in pretreatment blood predicted better survival.

Profiled with immunoSEQ multiplex PCR; TCRdb holds only in-frame clones, not every one. The data show some 110,000 clones, 75% to 95% seen once. The TCR originated in a man aged 60-69 years with urothelial cancer. The source was PBMCs, collected around atezolizumab (anti-PD-L1) treatment. V and J are TRBV5-5 and TRBJ2-5; D may be TRBD2 (6 bases). This CDR3 reads CASSLLGGGGQETQYF. Written as DNA, the CDR3 is TGTGCCAGCAGCTTGTTGGGGGGAGGAGGCCAAGAGACCCAGTACTTC.